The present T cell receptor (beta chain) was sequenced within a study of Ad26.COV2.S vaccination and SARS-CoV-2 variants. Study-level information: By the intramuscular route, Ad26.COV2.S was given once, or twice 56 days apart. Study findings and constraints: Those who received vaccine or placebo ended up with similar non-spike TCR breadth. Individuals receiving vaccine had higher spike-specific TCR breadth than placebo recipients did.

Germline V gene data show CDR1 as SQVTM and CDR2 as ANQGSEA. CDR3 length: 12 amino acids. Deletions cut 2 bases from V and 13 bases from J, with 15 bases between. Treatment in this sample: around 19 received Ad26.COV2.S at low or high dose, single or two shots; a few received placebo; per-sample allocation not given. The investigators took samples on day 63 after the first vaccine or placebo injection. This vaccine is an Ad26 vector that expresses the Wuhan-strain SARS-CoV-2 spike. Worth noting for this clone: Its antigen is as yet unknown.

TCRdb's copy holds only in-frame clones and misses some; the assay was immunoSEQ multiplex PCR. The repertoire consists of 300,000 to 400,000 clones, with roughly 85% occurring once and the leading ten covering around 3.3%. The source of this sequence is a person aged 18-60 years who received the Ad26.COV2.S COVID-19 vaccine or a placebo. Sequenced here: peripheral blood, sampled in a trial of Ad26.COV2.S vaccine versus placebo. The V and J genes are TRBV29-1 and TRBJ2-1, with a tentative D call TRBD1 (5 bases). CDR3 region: CSVEWGSFGQFF. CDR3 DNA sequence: TGCAGCGTTGAATGGGGCTCGTTTGGACAGTTCTTC.